One sample yielded the 9 T cell receptor beta chains listed below, sequenced in a study of CD8 T cells in Susac syndrome. An input of roughly 0.5 to 1 ug of RNA was subjected to reverse transcription using random hexamers. TCRdb ran MiXCR on the immunoSEQ multiplex PCR reads and lists one entry per CDR3 protein. This repertoire shows hundreds of thousands of distinct CDR3 sequences, 90% to 97% found once; its top ten account for approximately 0.1%. Sequencing was done on a sample of CD4+ T cells from PBMCs. The receptors stem from a human donor with Susac syndrome.

The chain recombines TRBV14 with TRBJ1-3, with 7 positions matching TRBD1. Trimming cost V 4 bases and J 0 bases; bases outside gene matches: 6. The CDR3 contains 16 residues. Germline CDR1 reads SGHDN; CDR2 reads FVKESK. Here the CDR3 reads CASSRETGVSGNTIYF. The CDR3 coding sequence is TGTGCCAGCAGCCGAGAAACAGGGGTCTCTGGAAACACCATATATTTT.

The chain employs TRBV12-3 or TRBV12-4 and TRBJ2-4; D unclear. The CDR3 length is 11 residues. The V end was cut by 6 bases, the J end by 6 bases, with 6 bases between. CDR3 sequence (DNA): TGTGCCAGCAGCATCAGAAACATTCAGTACTTC. Encoded protein: CASSIRNIQYF.

The chain joins TRBV15 to TRBJ1-3, with 10 nucleotides matching TRBD1. The CDR3 loop spans 15 amino acids. Trimming at V came to 5 bases and at J to 4 bases, leaving 5 bases not matched to a gene. Per germline, CDR1 LNHNV and CDR2 YYDKDF (reference sequence). The CDR3 nucleotides are TGTGCCACCAGCGGAGGGACAGGGGTAGGAAACACCATATATTTT. Amino acid sequence: CATSGGTGVGNTIYF.

The V and J genes are TRBV2 and TRBJ2-5; D is undetermined. The CDR3 runs to 11 residues. CDR1 is SNHLY, CDR2 FYNNEI, per germline. V was pared by 2 bases and J by 4 bases, with 2 bases between. The CDR3 region has the DNA TGTGCCAGCAGTGAAATAGAGACCCAGTACTTC. It is translated as CASSEIETQYF.

The genes are TRBV30 and TRBJ1-1; D is undetermined. The CDR3 is made up of 11 amino acids. The V end was cut by 4 bases, the J end by 3 bases, with 6 bases between. The germline V gene has CDR1 GTSNPN and CDR2 SVGIG (reference sequence). CDR3 DNA: TGTGCCTGGACGGGCTACACTGAAGCTTTCTTT. Its translation: CAWTGYTEAFF.

The rearrangement links TRBV30 to TRBJ1-4; D gene ambiguous. V dropped 2 bases and J dropped 0 bases, with 13 bases sitting between them. Germline assignment: CDR1 GTSNPN and CDR2 SVGIG (reference sequence). The CDR3 spans 16 residues. CDR3 residues: CAWSQNLLSTNEKLFF. CDR3 sequence (DNA): TGTGCCTGGAGTCAGAATCTACTCTCAACTAATGAAAAACTGTTTTTT.

The V gene is TRBV9, the J gene TRBJ1-2; D ambiguous. Trimming cost V 0 bases and J 5 bases, with 5 bases left between them. The CDR3 has 12 amino acids. Looked up from germline, CDR1 is SGDLS and CDR2 is YYNGEE. Written as DNA, the CDR3 is TGTGCCAGCAGCGTAGCGGCTTATGGCTACACCTTC. Its translation: CASSVAAYGYTF.

The chain joins TRBV5-8 to TRBJ1-2; the D gene is possibly TRBD1 (6 bases). The germline CDR1 and CDR2 sequences are SGHTS and YDEGEE. Trimming stripped 2 bases from V and 0 bases from J, with 17 bases between. The CDR3 loop spans 17 amino acids. CDR3 in amino acids: CASSFNQGTGSNYGYTF. For the CDR3, the DNA is TGTGCCAGCAGCTTTAATCAGGGGACGGGATCTAACTATGGCTACACCTTC. Supplemented by reference TRBV5-8 and TRBJ1-2, the full variable domain reads EAGVTQSPTHLIKTRGQQATLRCSPISGHTSVYWYQQALGLGLQFLLWYDEGEERNRGNFPPRFSGRQFPNYSSELNVNALELEDSALYLCASSFNQGTGSNYGYTFGSGTRLTVV.

The chain combines TRBV30 with TRBJ2-1; TRBD2 aligns across 8 bases. The CDR3 loop spans 15 amino acids. Germline V gene sequence: CDR1 GTSNPN, CDR2 SVGIG (reference sequence). V lost 0 bases and J lost 6; bases outside the gene matches: 7. The CDR3 DNA reads TGTGCCTGGAGTGTCCTAGCGGGCCGCGGCAATGAGCAGTTCTTC. This codes for CAWSVLAGRGNEQFF.